This T cell receptor (beta chain) was identified in a study of T cells in localized non-small cell lung cancer. General study findings and limits: Median roughly 57 top-100 tumor clones were shared with paired adjacent lung. Heterogeneity cannot be ruled out, as sequencing used one tumor region only. Uninvolved neighboring lung showed the greatest T cell clonality, exceeding tumor. In the blood, greater T cell density corresponded to longer overall survival.

The table came from immunoSEQ multiplex PCR; TCRdb's copy has only in-frame clones and leaves some out. This table has tens of thousands of clones, roughly 84% appearing once. As for this clone: Antigen specificity is unknown.

This CDR3 has 12 residues. Germline CDR1 reads SGHTA; CDR2 reads FQGNSA. Trimming stripped 2 bases from V and 4 bases from J, with 6 bases between. Sequenced material: peripheral blood mononuclear cells, taken before any cancer treatment. This sequence originates from a man aged 40 to 70 with stage III lung adenocarcinoma. The chain is built from TRBV7-2 and TRBJ2-7; D ambiguous. Here the CDR3 DNA reads TGTGCCAGCAGCTTAAGTGCGTACGAGCAGTACTTC. Translation: CASSLSAYEQYF.